This T cell receptor beta chain stems from a study of shared clonotypes between healthy human individuals. About the study: There were three CD4 naive, three CD4 memory, two CD8 naive and one CD8 memory plates per donor. Notes on the study in general: Non-shared clonotypes had lower generation probabilities than those shared by all four donors. It was expected that sequencing depth would affect clonotype sharing among donors.

For every subset, genomic DNA was evenly distributed across several immunoSEQ plates. Only in-frame clones appear in the TCRdb table, and some are missing; sequencing was by immunoSEQ multiplex PCR. The sample lists about 2 million clones, over 85% seen once, with more than 0.95% in the top ten. Naive CD8 cells, CD45RO-negative and positively selected for CCR7, excluded terminally differentiated effector memory CD45RA+ cells. The CDR3 has 18 residues. Germline loops: CDR1 ENHRY, CDR2 SYGVKD. After removal of 0 bases from V and 0 bases from J, the junction contained 8 bases not matched to a gene. For this clone: What it binds is not known.

This sequence originates from a man between 18 and 35 years old in good health. The V gene is TRBV10-3, the J gene TRBJ2-1, with 7 bases matching TRBD2. The sequenced sample was naive CD8+ T cells sorted from blood. The CDR3 is CAISESGSGLSSYNEQFF. The CDR3 DNA is TGTGCCATCAGTGAGTCTGGTAGCGGGCTGAGCTCCTACAATGAGCAGTTCTTC.